The present entry profiles one T cell receptor (beta chain) with its context. Its specificity is unknown. V lost 7 bases, J lost 5 bases, and 9 bases stayed unmatched. The CDR3 spans 14 residues. Per the germline V gene, CDR1 is MGHDK and CDR2 is SYGVNS. These data originate in a study of cytomegalovirus exposure and HLA in healthy donors. Overall study context: The early release's HLA-typed donors yielded tens of millions of unique TCRs. Caucasian-associated ancestry cluster membership applied to under 85% of several hundred genotyped donors.

Findings and limits, study-wide: Researchers reported in a later analysis that a missense DCLRE1C variant was tied to TCR beta V- and J-gene trimming. Later, an analysis showed that TCR beta chains associated with HLA were more clonally expanded than others that were equally common.

Primers: 60 Vbeta forward and 13 Jbeta reverse. TCRdb keeps only in-frame clones here, not all; method: immunoSEQ multiplex PCR. The data show under 200,000 clones, with about 82% seen just once and 1% held by the top ten. Sequenced: PBMCs. This receptor was taken from a woman in her forties or fifties in good health and CMV-seropositive. The genes are TRBV25-1 and TRBJ2-5; 8 bases match TRBD1. In nucleotides, the CDR3 is TGTGCCAGCACCTTGGCAGGGGGCGCCGAGACCCAGTACTTC. It specifies CASTLAGGAETQYF.